A selection of T cell receptor beta chains follows, all from one sample in a study of shared clonotypes between healthy human individuals. Clones were read by immunoSEQ multiplex PCR, and TCRdb kept only the in-frame ones, dropping some. The table shows roughly 680,000 clones, with 55% to 75% occurring only once. Source material: memory CD4+ T cells sorted from blood. The receptors here all came from a woman aged 25 to 39 in good health. CDR3s include the opening cysteine and the closing phenylalanine or tryptophan. A D gene is named only where the DNA matches it firmly. Rows give clone size only sometimes, using once, few, many, or a class for an expanded clone.

D | J | V | size | DNA | CDR3
. | TRBJ2-5 | TRBV30 | . | TGTGCCTGGAGTGTACGGGGGTCTCAAGAGACCCAGTACTTC | CAWSVRGSQETQYF
TRBD1 | TRBJ2-1 | TRBV5-1 | . | TGCGCCACGACCGCGGGACAGGGATCCTACAATGAGCAGTTCTTC | CATTAGQGSYNEQFF
. | TRBJ2-7 | TRBV28 | few | TGTGCCAGCAGTTTACCAGGCGAGCAGTACTTC | CASSLPGEQYF
TRBD1 | TRBJ2-7 | TRBV7-8 | . | TGTGCCAGCAGCGGCCGGGACAGGGGATACGAGCAGTACTTC | CASSGRDRGYEQYF
. | TRBJ1-5 | TRBV28 | . | TGTGCCAGCAGGACCGGACAGAGCAATCAGCCCCAGCATTTT | CASRTGQSNQPQHF
. | TRBJ1-1 | TRBV10-3 | . | TGTGCCATCAGTGGGACAGCGAACACTGAAGCTTTCTTT | CAISGTANTEAFF
. | TRBJ1-4 | TRBV14 | . | TGTGCCAGCAGCCATCCCTGGGGAACTAATGAAAAACTGTTTTTT | CASSHPWGTNEKLFF
TRBD1 | TRBJ1-2 | TRBV28 | . | TGTGCCAGCAGTTCCCTATGGGACAGACCTTCAAACCCAAACTATGGCTACACCTTC | CASSSLWDRPSNPNYGYTF
TRBD2 | TRBJ2-1 | TRBV2 | . | TGTGCCAGCACGAGGGAGGGAGTCAATGAGCAGTTCTTC | CASTREGVNEQFF
. | TRBJ2-2 | TRBV4-1 | . | TGCGCCAGCAGCGCCGATCCAACAGTGAAGGACGGGGAGCTGTTTTTT | CASSADPTVKDGELFF
. | TRBJ2-1 | TRBV28 | . | TGTGCCAGCAGTTCAGTAGGTACGCAGAGGCCCTACAATGAGCAGTTCTTC | CASSSVGTQRPYNEQFF
. | TRBJ2-2 | TRBV19 | . | TGTGCCAGTAGTATCCGGTATCTCGGGGAGCTGTTTTTT | CASSIRYLGELFF
. | TRBJ2-3 | TRBV19 | . | TGTGCCAGTAGTCCTCTCGACAGCACAGATACGCAGTATTTT | CASSPLDSTDTQYF
. | TRBJ2-2 | TRBV11-2 | many | TGTGCCAGCAGCCGAATACTACCGTCGAACACCGGGGAGCTGTTTTTT | CASSRILPSNTGELFF
. | TRBJ2-5 | TRBV5-1 | . | TGCGCCAGCAGCAATCAGGGTGGGGAGACCCAGTACTTC | CASSNQGGETQYF
. | TRBJ2-5 | TRBV5-1 | few | TGCGCCAGCAGCCCAGACATGATTCTAGAGACCCAGTACTTC | CASSPDMILETQYF
. | TRBJ1-3 | TRBV30 | . | TGTGCCTGGAGTGTACAGTTGGGTGGACAGAGCTCTGGAAACACCATATATTTT | CAWSVQLGGQSSGNTIYF
. | TRBJ1-2 | TRBV6-5 | . | TGTGCCAGCAACAGTGGGGTGGGAGGCTACACCTTC | CASNSGVGGYTF
TRBD2 | TRBJ2-6 | TRBV27 | . | TGTGCCAGCAGGCAGGGAGGGAGAAAGGCCAACGTCCTGACTTTC | CASRQGGRKANVLTF
. | TRBJ2-4 | TRBV4-1 | . | TGCGCCAGCAGCCACCCCGGGCGAGGAACCAAAAACATTCAGTACTTC | CASSHPGRGTKNIQYF